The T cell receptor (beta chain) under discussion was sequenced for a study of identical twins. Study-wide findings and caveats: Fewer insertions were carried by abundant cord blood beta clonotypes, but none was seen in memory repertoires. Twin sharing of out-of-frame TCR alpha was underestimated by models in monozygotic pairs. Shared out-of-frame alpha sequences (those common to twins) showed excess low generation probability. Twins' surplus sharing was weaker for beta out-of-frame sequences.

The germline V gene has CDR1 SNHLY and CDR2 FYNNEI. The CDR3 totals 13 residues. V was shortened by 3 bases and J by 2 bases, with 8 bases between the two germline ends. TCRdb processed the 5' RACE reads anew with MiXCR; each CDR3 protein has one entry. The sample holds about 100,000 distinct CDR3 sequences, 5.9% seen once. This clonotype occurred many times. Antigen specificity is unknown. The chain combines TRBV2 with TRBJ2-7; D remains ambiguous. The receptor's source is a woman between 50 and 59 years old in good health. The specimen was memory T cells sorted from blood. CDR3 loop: CASSDGNPYEQYF. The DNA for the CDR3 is TGTGCCAGCAGTGATGGGAACCCCTACGAGCAGTACTTC. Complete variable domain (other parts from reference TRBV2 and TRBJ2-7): EPEVTQTPSHQVTQMGQEVILRCVPISNHLYFYWYRQILGQKVEFLVSFYNNEISEKSEIFDDQFSVERPDGSNFTLKIRSTKLEDSAMYFCASSDGNPYEQYFGPGTRLTVT.